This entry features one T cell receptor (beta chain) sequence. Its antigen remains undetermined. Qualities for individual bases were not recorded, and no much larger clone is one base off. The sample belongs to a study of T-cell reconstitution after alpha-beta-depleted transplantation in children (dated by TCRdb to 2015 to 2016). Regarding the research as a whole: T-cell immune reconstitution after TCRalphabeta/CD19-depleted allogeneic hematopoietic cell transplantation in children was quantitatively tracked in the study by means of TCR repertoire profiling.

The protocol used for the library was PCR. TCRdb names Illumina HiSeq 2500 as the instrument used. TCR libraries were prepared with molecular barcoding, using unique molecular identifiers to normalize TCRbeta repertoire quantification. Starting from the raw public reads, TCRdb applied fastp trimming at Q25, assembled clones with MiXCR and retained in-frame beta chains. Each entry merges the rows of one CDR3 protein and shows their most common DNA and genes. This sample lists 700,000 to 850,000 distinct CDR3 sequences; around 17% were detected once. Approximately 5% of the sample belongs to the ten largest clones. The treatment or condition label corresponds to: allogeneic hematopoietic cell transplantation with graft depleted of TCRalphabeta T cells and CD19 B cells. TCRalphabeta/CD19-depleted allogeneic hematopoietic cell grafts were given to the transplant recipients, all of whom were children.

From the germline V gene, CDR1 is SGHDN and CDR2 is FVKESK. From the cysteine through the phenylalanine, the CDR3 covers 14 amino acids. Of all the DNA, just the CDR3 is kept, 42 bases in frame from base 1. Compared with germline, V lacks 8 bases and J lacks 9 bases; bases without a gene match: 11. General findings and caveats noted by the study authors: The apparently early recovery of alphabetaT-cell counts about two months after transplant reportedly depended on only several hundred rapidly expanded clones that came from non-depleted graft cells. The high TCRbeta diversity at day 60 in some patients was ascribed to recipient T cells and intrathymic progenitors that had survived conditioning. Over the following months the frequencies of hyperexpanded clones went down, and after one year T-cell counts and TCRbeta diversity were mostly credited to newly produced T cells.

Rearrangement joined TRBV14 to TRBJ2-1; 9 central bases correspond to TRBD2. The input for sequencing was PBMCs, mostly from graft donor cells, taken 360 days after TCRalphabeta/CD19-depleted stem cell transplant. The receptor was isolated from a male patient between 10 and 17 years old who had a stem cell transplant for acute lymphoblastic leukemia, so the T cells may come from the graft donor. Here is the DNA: TGTGCCAGCGGGTTGACTAGCGGCTGGGGTGAGCAGTTCTTC. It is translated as CASGLTSGWGEQFF.